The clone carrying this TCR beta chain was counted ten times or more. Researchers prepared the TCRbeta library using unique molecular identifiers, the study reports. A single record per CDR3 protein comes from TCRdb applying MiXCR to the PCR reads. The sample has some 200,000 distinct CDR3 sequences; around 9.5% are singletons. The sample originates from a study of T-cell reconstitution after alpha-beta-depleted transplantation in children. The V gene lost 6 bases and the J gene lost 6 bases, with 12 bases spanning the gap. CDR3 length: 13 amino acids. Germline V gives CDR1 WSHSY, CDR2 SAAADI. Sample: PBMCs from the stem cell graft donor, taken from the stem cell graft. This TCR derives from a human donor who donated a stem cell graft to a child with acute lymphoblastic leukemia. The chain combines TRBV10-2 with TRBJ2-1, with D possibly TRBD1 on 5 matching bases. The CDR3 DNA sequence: TGCGCCAGCAGCCCTCAGGGTGGCAATGAGCAGTTCTTC. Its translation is CASSPQGGNEQFF.